This T cell receptor (beta chain) derives from a study of blood T cell repertoires in COVID-19. Study overall: T cells, B-cell-depleted T cells, or PBMCs supplied cDNA or gDNA.

Sequenced by immunoSEQ multiplex PCR; TCRdb stores in-frame clones only, minus some. The sample contains fewer than 250,000 clones, about 84% of which appear only once. The germline gives CDR1 SGHKS, CDR2 YYEKEE (reference sequence). The V and J ends lost 1 base and 1 base respectively, with 15 bases between them. This CDR3 is built from 16 residues. Material: PBMCs or T cells enriched from blood (not recorded which). The chain recombines TRBV5-5 with TRBJ2-7, with D possibly being TRBD1 (5 bases). The TCR was taken from a woman in her thirties or forties with acute COVID-19. The CDR3 loop is CASSLLAGIMSYEQYF. The CDR3, as DNA: TGTGCCAGCAGCTTGTTGGCAGGGATCATGTCCTACGAGCAGTACTTC.